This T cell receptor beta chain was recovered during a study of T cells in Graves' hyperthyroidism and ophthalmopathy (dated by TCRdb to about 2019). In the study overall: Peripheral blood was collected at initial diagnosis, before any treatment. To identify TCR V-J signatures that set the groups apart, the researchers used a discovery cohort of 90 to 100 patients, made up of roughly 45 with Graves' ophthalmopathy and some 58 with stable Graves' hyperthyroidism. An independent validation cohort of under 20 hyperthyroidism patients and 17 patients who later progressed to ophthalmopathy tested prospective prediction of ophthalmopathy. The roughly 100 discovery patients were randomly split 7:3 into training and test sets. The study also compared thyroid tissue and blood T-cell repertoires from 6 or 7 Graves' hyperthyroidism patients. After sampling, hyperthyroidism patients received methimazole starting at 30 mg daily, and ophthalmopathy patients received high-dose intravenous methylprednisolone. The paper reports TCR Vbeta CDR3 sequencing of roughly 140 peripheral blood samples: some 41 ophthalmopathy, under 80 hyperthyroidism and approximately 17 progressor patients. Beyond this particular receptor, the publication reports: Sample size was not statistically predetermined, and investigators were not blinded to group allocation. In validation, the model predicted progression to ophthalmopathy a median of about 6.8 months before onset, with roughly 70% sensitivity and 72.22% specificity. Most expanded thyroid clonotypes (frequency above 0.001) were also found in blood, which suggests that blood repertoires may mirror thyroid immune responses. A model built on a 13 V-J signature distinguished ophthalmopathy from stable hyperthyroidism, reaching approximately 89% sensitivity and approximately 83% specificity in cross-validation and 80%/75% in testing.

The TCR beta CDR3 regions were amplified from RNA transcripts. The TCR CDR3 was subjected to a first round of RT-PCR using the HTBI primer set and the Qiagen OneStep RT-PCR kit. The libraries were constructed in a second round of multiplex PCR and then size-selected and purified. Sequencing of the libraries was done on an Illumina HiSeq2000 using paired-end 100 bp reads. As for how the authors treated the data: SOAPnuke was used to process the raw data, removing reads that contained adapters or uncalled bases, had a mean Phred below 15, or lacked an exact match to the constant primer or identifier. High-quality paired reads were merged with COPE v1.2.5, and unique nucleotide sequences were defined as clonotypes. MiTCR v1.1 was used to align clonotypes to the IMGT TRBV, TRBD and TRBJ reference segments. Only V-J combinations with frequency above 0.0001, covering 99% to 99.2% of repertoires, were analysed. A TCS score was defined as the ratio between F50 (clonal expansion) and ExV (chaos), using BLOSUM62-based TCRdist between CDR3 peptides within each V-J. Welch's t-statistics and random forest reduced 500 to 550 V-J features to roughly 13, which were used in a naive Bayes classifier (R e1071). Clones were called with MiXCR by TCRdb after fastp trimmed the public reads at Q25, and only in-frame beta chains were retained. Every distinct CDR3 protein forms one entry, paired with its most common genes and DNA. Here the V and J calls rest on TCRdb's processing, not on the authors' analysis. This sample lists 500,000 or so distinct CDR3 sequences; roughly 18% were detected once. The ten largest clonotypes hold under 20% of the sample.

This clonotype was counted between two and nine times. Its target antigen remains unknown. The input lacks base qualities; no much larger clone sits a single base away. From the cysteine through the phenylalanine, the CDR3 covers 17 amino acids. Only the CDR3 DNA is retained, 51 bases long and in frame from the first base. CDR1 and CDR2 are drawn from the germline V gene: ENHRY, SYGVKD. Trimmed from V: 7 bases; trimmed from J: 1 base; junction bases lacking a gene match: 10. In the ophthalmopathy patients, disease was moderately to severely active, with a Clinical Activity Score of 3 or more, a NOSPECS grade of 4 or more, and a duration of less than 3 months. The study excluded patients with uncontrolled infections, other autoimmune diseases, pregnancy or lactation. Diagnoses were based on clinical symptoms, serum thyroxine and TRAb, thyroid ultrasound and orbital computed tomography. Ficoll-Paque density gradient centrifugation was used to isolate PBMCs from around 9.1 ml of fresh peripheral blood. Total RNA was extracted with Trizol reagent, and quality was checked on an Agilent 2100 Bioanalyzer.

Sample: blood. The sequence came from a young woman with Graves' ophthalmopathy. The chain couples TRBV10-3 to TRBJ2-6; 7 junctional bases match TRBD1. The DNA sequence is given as TGTGCCATCAACTCCCGGGACAGAGAGTCTGGGGCCAACGTCCTGACTTTC. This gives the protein CAINSRDRESGANVLTF.